This record concerns one TCR beta chain sequence. Germline lookup yields CDR1 PRHDT and CDR2 FYEKMQ (reference sequence). This CDR3 has 18 residues. Trimming at V came to 0 bases and at J to 6 bases, leaving 14 bases not matched to a gene. TCRdb's copy holds only in-frame clones and misses some; the assay was immunoSEQ multiplex PCR. The sample records 25,000 to 35,000 clones, about 89% being singletons. These data are taken from a study of sequential checkpoint blockade in melanoma. Study context: Patients were randomized 1:1 to nivolumab-then-ipilimumab or ipilimumab-then-nivolumab first-line. Both treatment sequences were followed by maintenance nivolumab.

Treatment: randomized to nivolumab then ipilimumab (arm A) or the reverse (arm B). Patients had received no earlier DNA-damaging chemotherapy. Sorted cells were live CD3+CD8+, lacking CD19 and CD56, from PBMCs. V and J are TRBV13 and TRBJ1-1; 9 bases fit TRBD1. The source of this sequence is a human donor with melanoma. The sample in question was CD8+ T cells sorted from blood (inferred from file names), obtained from a patient given nivolumab and ipilimumab in sequence. The CDR3 is CASSLGRDRVGIVSEAFF. CDR3 DNA: TGTGCCAGCAGCTTAGGCCGGGACAGGGTTGGAATTGTTTCTGAAGCTTTCTTT.